The 10 T cell receptor beta chains below all came from one sample that was sequenced in a study of beta chain features in type 1 diabetes (dated by TCRdb to between 2017 and 2018). Libraries were built with the immunoSEQ multiplex PCR assay. The High Capacity cDNA Reverse Transcription Kit was used to reverse transcribe all of the isolated RNA, meaning that expressed TCRB transcripts were what got sequenced. Entries here come from immuneACCESS through TCRdb and include only in-frame sequences with V and J called. Some clones fail to appear in such tables; in the studies checked, an unresolved V gene covers under half of the shortfall, and the cause of the remainder is unknown. This sample has 140,000 or so clones in its table, and 10% of those were observed once. Roughly 1.4% of the sample is held by the ten biggest clonotypes. Sequencing used naive CD4+ T cells from blood. Explained via the paper, the cell subset or site label denotes: true naive CD4+ T cells. The receptors derive from a man aged 18 to 35 in good health.

This clone appeared a few times. The J gene is TRBJ2-5, the V gene TRBV30; TRBD2 agrees at 7 bases. The CDR3 extends over 16 amino acids. Per germline, CDR1 GTSNPN and CDR2 SVGIG (reference sequence). J lost 2 bases, V lost 2 bases, and 11 bases had no gene match. CDR3 sequence (DNA): TGTGCCTGGAGTTTTTGGGAGCGGGATCGGCAAGAGACCCAGTACTTC. Amino acid sequence: CAWSFWERDRQETQYF.

Only a few counts were recorded for this clone. The chain uses TRBV11-2 and TRBJ2-5, with 11 nucleotides matching TRBD1. V lost 4 bases, J lost 4 bases, and 5 bases stayed unmatched. Germline assignment: CDR1 SGHAT and CDR2 FQNNGV. The CDR3 is 15 residues long. The CDR3: CASSYWTGGGETQYF. CDR3 nucleotide sequence: TGTGCCAGCAGCTACTGGACAGGGGGCGGAGAGACCCAGTACTTC.

The chain links TRBV10-3 to TRBJ1-2, with D possibly being TRBD1 (6 bases). Between the trimmed V and J ends, which lost 2 bases and 5 bases, there was a span of 15 bases. CDR3 length: 15 residues. CDR1 is ENHRY and CDR2 is SYGVKD in the germline V gene. As DNA, the CDR3 is TGTGCCATCAGTGAGCCGAACAGGGAATTATATGGCTACACCTTC. This codes for CAISEPNRELYGYTF.

This clone has only a few counts. The gene calls are TRBV21-1 and TRBJ2-6; the D call in the table, TRBD1, was not verified against the DNA. TRBV21-1 is marked as a pseudogene. CDR3 length: 18 residues. CDR3 loop: CASSQSDRVSSGANVLTF. CDR3 bases: TGTGCCAGCAGTCAATCGGACAGGGTCAGCTCTGGGGCCAACGTCCTGACTTTC.

The rearrangement links TRBV15 to TRBJ1-3, with TRBD1 as a possible D gene (6 bases). Trimming shortened V by 0 bases and J by 8 bases, and 11 bases separated the two germline ends. The CDR3 has 14 amino acids. Germline V gene lookup returns CDR1 LNHNV and CDR2 YYDKDF (reference sequence). The CDR3 nucleotides read TGTGCCACCAGCAGAGATTTAGGGGGAGACACCATATATTTT. Translating it yields CATSRDLGGDTIYF.

V gene TRBV7-6 combines with J gene TRBJ2-7, with unresolved D. Looked up from germline, CDR1 is SGHVS and CDR2 is FNYEAQ. The CDR3 spans 16 residues. With 0 bases removed from V and 2 bases from J, the gap between germline ends came to 14 bases. In DNA form, the CDR3 reads TGTGCCAGCAGCTTAGCGATAGCAGCGATGACCTACGAGCAGTACTTC. Its translation is CASSLAIAAMTYEQYF.

This clone was seen a handful of times. V gene TRBV7-2 combines with J gene TRBJ2-3; 11 nucleotides line up with TRBD2. Germline V gene data show CDR1 as SGHTA and CDR2 as FQGNSA. This CDR3 region has 17 residues. V trimming: 2 bases; J trimming: 6 bases; junction bases outside the gene matches: 10. CDR3 bases: TGTGCCAGCAGCTTAATCTCCCTAGCGGGGGGTCGCGATACGCAGTATTTT. As protein: CASSLISLAGGRDTQYF. The full variable domain, rest sourced from reference TRBV7-2 and TRBJ2-3, is GAGVSQSPSNKVTEKGKDVELRCDPISGHTALYWYRQSLGQGLEFLIYFQGNSAPDKSGLPSDRFSAERTGGSVSTLTIQRTQQEDSAVYLCASSLISLAGGRDTQYFGPGTRLTVL.

The chain carries TRBV18 and TRBJ2-3, with 7 bases aligning to TRBD1. Germline V gives CDR1 KGHSH, CDR2 LQKENI. J gave up 1 base and V 5 bases, and 6 bases lay outside the gene matches. This CDR3 has 15 residues. CDR3 nucleotide sequence: TGTGCCAGCTCATCTCCGGGACAGCGCACAGATACGCAGTATTTT. This codes for CASSSPGQRTDTQYF.

The V and J genes are TRBV4-3 and TRBJ2-2, with 9 nucleotides matching TRBD1. Germline assignment: CDR1 LGHNA and CDR2 YSLEER. J lost 6 bases, V lost 5 bases, and 4 bases had no gene match. This CDR3 is built from 14 residues. The CDR3 region is CASSRGQGPGELFF. The DNA for the CDR3 is TGCGCCAGCAGCAGGGGACAGGGCCCCGGGGAGCTGTTTTTT.

CDR3 protein: CASSSGYSNQPQHF. CDR3 sequence (DNA): TGTGCCAGCAGCTCAGGGTATAGCAATCAGCCCCAGCATTTT. The chain combines TRBV7-2 with TRBJ1-5, with D possibly matching TRBD1 (5 bases). The CDR3 spans 14 residues. Germline values: CDR1 SGHTA, CDR2 FQGNSA. V was trimmed by 4 bases and J by 0 bases, leaving 7 bases between them.